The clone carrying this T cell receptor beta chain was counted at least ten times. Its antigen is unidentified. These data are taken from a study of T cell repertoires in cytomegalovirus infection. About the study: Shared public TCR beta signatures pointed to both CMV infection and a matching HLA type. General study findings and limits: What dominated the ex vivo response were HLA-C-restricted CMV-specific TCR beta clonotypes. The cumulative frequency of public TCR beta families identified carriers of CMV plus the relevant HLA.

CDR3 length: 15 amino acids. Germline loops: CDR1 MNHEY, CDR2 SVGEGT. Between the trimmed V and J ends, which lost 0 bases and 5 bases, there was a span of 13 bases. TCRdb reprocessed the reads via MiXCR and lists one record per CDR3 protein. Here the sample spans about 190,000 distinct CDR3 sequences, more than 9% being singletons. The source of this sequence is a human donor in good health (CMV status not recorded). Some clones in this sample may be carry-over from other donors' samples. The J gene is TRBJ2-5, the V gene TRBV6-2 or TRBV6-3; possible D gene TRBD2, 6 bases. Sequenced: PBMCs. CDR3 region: CASSYSGGAGETQYF. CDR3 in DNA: TGTGCCAGCAGTTACTCGGGCGGGGCCGGGGAGACCCAGTACTTC.